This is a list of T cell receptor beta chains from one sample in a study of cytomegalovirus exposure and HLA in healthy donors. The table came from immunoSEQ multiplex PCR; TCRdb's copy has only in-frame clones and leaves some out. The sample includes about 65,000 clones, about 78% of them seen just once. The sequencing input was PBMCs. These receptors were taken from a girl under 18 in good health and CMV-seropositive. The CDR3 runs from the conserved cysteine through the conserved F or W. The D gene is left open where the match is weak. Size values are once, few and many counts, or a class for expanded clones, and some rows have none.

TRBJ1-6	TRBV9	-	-	CASSVGIVAGETPLHF	TGTGCCAGCAGCGTAGGTATCGTGGCGGGGGAAACACCCCTCCACTTT
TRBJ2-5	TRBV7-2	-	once	CASSLFLGGGETQYF	TGTGCCAGCAGCTTATTCCTAGGCGGTGGAGAGACCCAGTACTTC
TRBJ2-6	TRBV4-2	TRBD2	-	CASSQLIAGGSSGANVLTF	TGTGCCAGCAGCCAACTAATAGCGGGGGGGTCCTCTGGGGCCAACGTCCTGACTTTC
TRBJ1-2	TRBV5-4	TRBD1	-	CASSRQGANYGYTF	TGTGCCAGCAGCCGACAGGGGGCAAACTATGGCTACACCTTC
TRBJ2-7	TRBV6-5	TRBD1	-	CASRPTGVGEQYF	TGTGCCAGCCGCCCGACAGGGGTCGGCGAGCAGTACTTC
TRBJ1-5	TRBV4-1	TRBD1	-	CASSRSRPGTGVYSNQPQHF	TGCGCCAGCAGCCGGAGTCGTCCCGGGACAGGAGTTTATAGCAATCAGCCCCAGCATTTT
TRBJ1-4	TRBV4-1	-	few	CASSQLAARGSNEKLFF	TGCGCCAGCAGCCAATTGGCAGCTCGGGGGAGTAATGAAAAACTGTTTTTT
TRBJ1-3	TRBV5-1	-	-	CASRWDLGNTIYF	TGCGCCAGCCGATGGGACTTAGGGAACACCATATATTTT
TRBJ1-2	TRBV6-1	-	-	CASSDRFLGAVKGYTF	TGTGCCAGCAGTGATAGATTCCTGGGGGCGGTCAAAGGCTACACCTTC
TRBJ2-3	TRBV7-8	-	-	CASSLDQLLTDTQYF	TGTGCCAGCAGCTTAGACCAACTACTCACAGATACGCAGTATTTT
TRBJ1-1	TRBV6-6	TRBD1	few	CASRSPGGNVAAFF	TGTGCCAGCAGGTCCCCAGGGGGTAATGTGGCAGCTTTCTTT
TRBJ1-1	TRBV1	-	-	CTSSHNVGPLNTEAFF	TGCACCAGCAGCCATAATGTGGGGCCGCTGAACACTGAAGCTTTCTTT
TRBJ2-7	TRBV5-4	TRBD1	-	CASSFWTGGPYEQYF	TGTGCCAGCAGCTTCTGGACAGGGGGCCCCTACGAGCAGTACTTC
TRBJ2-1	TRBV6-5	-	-	CASSLGLGSYNEQFF	TGTGCCAGCAGTTTGGGACTTGGCTCCTACAATGAGCAGTTCTTC
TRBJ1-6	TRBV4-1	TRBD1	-	CASSQEGGSLSPLHF	TGCGCCAGCAGCCAAGAAGGGGGCAGTTTGTCACCCCTCCACTTT
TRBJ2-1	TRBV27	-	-	CASSTRDEQFF	TGTGCCAGCAGTACCCGCGATGAGCAGTTCTTC
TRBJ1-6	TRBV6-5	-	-	CASLTGDSPLHF	TGTGCCAGCTTGACGGGGGATTCACCCCTCCACTTT
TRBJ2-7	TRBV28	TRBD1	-	CASSLITGDYEQYF	TGTGCCAGCAGTTTAATCACAGGGGACTACGAGCAGTACTTC
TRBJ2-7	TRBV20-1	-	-	CSAAQTIGQYF	TGCAGTGCTGCCCAGACAATAGGGCAGTACTTC
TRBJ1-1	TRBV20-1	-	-	CSASPVGEAFF	TGCAGTGCTAGCCCGGTCGGTGAAGCTTTCTTT
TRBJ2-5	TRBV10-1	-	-	CASSESNQETQYF	TGCGCCAGCAGTGAATCTAACCAAGAGACCCAGTACTTC
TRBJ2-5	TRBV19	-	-	CASKRTDQETQYF	TGTGCCAGTAAAAGGACAGACCAAGAGACCCAGTACTTC
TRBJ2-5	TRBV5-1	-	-	CASSLAQDQETQYF	TGCGCCAGCAGCTTGGCACAGGATCAAGAGACCCAGTACTTC
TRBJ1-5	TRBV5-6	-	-	CASSLAGADSNQPQHF	TGCGCCAGCAGCTTGGCCGGAGCAGACAGCAATCAGCCCCAGCATTTT
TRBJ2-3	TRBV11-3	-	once	CASSLEGADTQYF	TGTGCCAGCAGCTTAGAAGGGGCAGATACGCAGTATTTT
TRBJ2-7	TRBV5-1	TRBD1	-	CASSLVGTGNLREQYF	TGCGCCAGCAGCTTGGTAGGGACAGGGAACCTTAGGGAGCAGTACTTC
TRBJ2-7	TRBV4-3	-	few	CASSLTFNRAGISYEQYF	TGCGCCAGCAGCCTAACCTTTAACCGGGCAGGGATCTCCTACGAGCAGTACTTC
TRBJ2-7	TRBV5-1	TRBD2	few	CASSLAGGPYEQYF	TGCGCCAGCAGCTTAGCGGGGGGGCCCTACGAGCAGTACTTC
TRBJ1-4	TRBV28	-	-	CASSPVYEKLFF	TGTGCCAGCAGTCCCGTCTATGAAAAACTGTTTTTT
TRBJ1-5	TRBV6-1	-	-	CASSEQGGGPQHF	TGTGCCAGCAGTGAACAGGGAGGGGGGCCCCAGCATTTT
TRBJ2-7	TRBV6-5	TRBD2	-	CASSRGSGASYEQYF	TGTGCCAGCAGTAGGGGTAGCGGGGCCTCCTACGAGCAGTACTTC
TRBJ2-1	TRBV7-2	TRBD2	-	CASSPFSGRDFNEQFF	TGTGCCAGCAGCCCATTTAGCGGGAGAGATTTCAATGAGCAGTTCTTC
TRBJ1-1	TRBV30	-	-	CAWRVRPGQPNTEAFF	TGTGCCTGGAGAGTCAGGCCGGGACAACCAAACACTGAAGCTTTCTTT
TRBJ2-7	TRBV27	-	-	CASSLADRPHEQYF	TGTGCCAGCAGTTTAGCCGACAGGCCCCACGAGCAGTACTTC
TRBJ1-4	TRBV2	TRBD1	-	CASSEGTGRREKLFF	TGTGCCAGCAGTGAAGGGACAGGGCGGAGGGAAAAACTGTTTTTT
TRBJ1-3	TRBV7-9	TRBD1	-	CASSKQGASGNTIYF	TGTGCCAGCAGTAAACAGGGGGCCTCTGGAAACACCATATATTTT
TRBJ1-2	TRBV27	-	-	CASSFAGAYGYTF	TGTGCCAGCAGTTTTGCAGGGGCCTATGGCTACACCTTC
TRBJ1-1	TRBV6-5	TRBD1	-	CASSTGGAEAFF	TGTGCCAGCAGTACAGGGGGGGCTGAAGCTTTCTTT
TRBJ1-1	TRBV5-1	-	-	CASSLSSYRAVNTEAFF	TGCGCCAGCAGCCTGTCCTCATACAGGGCGGTGAACACTGAAGCTTTCTTT
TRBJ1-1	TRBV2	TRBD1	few	CAIMDRGNTEAFF	TGTGCCATCATGGACAGGGGTAACACTGAAGCTTTCTTT
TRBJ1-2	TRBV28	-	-	CASSLGDYGYTF	TGTGCCAGCAGTTTGGGAGACTATGGCTACACCTTC
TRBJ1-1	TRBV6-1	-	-	CASSEQGWRTEAFF	TGTGCCAGCAGTGAACAGGGGTGGAGAACTGAAGCTTTCTTT
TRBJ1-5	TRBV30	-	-	CAWSPDTRRQPQHF	TGTGCCTGGAGCCCCGACACCCGGAGGCAGCCCCAGCATTTT
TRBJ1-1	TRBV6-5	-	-	CASSYSNTGITEAFF	TGTGCCAGCAGTTACTCGAATACAGGGATTACTGAAGCTTTCTTT
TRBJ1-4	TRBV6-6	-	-	CASSRPQGLTNEKLFF	TGTGCCAGCAGCCGTCCTCAGGGTTTAACTAATGAAAAACTGTTTTTT
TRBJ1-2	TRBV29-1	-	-	CSVEKGQGPANYGYTF	TGCAGCGTTGAAAAGGGCCAGGGCCCAGCTAACTATGGCTACACCTTC
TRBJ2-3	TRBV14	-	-	CASSQDRGRGADTQYF	TGTGCCAGCAGCCAAGATAGGGGCAGGGGTGCAGATACGCAGTATTTT